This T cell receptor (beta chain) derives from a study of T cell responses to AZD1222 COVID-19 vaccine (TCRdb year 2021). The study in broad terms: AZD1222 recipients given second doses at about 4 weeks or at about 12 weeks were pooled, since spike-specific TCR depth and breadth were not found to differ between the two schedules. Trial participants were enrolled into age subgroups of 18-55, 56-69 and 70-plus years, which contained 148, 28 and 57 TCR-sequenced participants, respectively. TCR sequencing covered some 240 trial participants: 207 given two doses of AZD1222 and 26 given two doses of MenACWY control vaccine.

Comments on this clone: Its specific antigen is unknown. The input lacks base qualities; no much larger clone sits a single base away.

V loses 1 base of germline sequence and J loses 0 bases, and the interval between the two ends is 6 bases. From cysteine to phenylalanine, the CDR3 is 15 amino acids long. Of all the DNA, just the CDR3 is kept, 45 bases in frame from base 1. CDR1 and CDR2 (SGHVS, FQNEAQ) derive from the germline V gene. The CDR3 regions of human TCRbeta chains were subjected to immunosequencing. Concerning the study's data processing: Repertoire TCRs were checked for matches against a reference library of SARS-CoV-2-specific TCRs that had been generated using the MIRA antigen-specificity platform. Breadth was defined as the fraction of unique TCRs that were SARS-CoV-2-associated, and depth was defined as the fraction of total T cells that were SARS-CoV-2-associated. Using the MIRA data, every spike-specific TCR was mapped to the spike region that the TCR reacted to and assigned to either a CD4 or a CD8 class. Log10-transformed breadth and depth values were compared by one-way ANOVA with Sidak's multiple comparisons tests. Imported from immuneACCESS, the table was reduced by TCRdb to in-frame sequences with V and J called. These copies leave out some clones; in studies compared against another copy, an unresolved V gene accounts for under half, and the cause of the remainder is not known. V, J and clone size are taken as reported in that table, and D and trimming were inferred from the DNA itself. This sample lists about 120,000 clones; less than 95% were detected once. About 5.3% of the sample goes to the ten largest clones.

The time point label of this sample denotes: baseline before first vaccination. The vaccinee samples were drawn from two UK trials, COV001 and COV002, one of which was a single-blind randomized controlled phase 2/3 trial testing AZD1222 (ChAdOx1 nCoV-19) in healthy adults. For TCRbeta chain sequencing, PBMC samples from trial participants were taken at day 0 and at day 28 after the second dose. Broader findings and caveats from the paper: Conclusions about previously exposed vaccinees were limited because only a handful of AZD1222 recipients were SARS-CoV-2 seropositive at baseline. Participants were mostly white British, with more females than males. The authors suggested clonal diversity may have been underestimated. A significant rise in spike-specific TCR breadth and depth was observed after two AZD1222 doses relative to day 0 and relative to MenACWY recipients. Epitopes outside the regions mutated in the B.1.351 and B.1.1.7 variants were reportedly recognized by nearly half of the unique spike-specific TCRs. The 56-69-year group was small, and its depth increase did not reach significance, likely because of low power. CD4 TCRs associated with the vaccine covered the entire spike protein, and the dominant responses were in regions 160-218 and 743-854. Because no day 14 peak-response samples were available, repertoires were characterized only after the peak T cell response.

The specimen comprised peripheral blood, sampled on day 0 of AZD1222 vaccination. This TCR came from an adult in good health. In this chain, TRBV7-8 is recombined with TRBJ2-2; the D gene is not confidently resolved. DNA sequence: TGTGCCAGCAGCTTAGAGTGGACGAACACCGGGGAGCTGTTTTTT. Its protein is CASSLEWTNTGELFF.